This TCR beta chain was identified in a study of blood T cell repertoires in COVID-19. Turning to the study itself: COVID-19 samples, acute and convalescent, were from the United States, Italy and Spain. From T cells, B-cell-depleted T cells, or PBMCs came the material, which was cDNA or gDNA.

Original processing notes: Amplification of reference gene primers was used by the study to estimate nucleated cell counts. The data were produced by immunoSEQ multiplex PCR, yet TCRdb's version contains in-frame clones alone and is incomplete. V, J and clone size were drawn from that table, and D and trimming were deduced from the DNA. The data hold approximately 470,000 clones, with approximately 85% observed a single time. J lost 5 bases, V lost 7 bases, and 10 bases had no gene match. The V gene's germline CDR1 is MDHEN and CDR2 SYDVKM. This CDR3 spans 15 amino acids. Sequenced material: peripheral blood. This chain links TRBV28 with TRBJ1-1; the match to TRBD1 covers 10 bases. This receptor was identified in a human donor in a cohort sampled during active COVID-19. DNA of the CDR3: TGTGCCAGCATCCCAACGGGACAGGGGATAACTGAAGCTTTCTTT. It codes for CASIPTGQGITEAFF.